This TCR beta chain derives from a study of blood T cell repertoires in COVID-19. The wider study: Spain, Italy and the United States supplied samples that represented acute and convalescent COVID-19.

The length of the CDR3 is 15 residues. Germline V gene sequence: CDR1 SGHNT, CDR2 YYREEE (reference sequence). V was trimmed by 1 base and J by 1 base, leaving 11 bases between them. Data came from immunoSEQ multiplex PCR; TCRdb stores just in-frame clones and leaves some out. Of about 110,000 clones listed, over 65% are singletons. Sequenced input: peripheral blood. This chain connects TRBV5-4 to TRBJ2-5; D not resolved. This receptor was obtained from a man older than 75 with COVID-19, enrolled during active disease. CDR3 bases: TGTGCCAGCAGCTTGACCGCCGGTCCCCAAGAGACCCAGTACTTC. It specifies CASSLTAGPQETQYF. The full variable domain, in which reference TRBV5-4 and TRBJ2-5 provide the parts outside the CDR3, is ETGVTQSPTHLIKTRGQQVTLRCSSQSGHNTVSWYQQALGQGPQFIFQYYREEENGRGNFPPRFSGLQFPNYSSELNVNALELDDSALYLCASSLTAGPQETQYFGPGTRLLVL.